This T cell receptor (beta chain) is from a study of CD8 T cells in Susac syndrome. General study points: Acknowledgment was made by the study that its TCR sequencing and HLA analysis involved a relatively small number of individuals.

Random hexamers primed reverse transcription of 0.5 to 1 ug RNA. Coverage of TCR beta CDR3 amplification by immunoSEQ multiplex PCR extended to 54 Vbeta and 13 Jbeta. TCRdb reanalysed the immunoSEQ multiplex PCR reads using MiXCR and keeps one entry per CDR3 protein. The table lists around 45,000 distinct CDR3 sequences, around 92% of them singletons. Points on this clonotype: Its matching antigen is unknown.

TCR beta sequencing was performed on blood CD8+ and CD4+ T cells. The specimen sequenced was CD8+ T cells from PBMCs. The receptor was derived from a human donor in good health.

CDR3: CASSPSDFIYGYTF. Written as DNA, the CDR3 is TGTGCCAGCAGTCCATCGGACTTCATCTATGGCTACACCTTC. The chain is built from TRBV6-5 and TRBJ1-2; D is unresolved. Deletions cut 5 bases from V and 4 bases from J, with 14 bases between. CDR1 and CDR2 (germline): MNHEY, SVGAGI. The CDR3 is 14 residues long.